Below, 29 T cell receptor beta chains from the same sample are listed, as sequenced in a study of CD8+CD57+ T cells in acquired aplastic anemia. Profiling that covered TCR beta VDJ and CDR3 relied on genomic DNA as its template. Using its own MiXCR run on the reads, TCRdb lists one record per CDR3 protein. Of hundreds of thousands of distinct CDR3 sequences in the sample, around 30% were seen once. CD8+CD57+ cell expansion, shown by flow cytometry, had occurred in the patients selected for sequencing. Sequences were obtained from sorted CD4+, CD8+, or CD8+CD57+ T cells (not recorded which) from PBMCs. The receptors come from a human donor with aplastic anemia.

This clonotype appeared a few times. The genes are TRBV20-1 and TRBJ2-5, with no clear D. The V and J ends lost 5 bases and 4 bases respectively, with 11 bases between them. The CDR3 contains 12 residues. Looked up from germline, CDR1 is DFQATT and CDR2 is SNEGSKA (reference sequence). CDR3 coding DNA: TGCAGTGCTCAAAGGCGTTCAGAGACCCAGTACTTC. Its translation: CSAQRRSETQYF.

There are many counts of this clonotype. The V call is TRBV9, the J call TRBJ2-7; unclear D gene. From germline, CDR1 is SGDLS and CDR2 YYNGEE. The length of the CDR3 is 14 residues. Trimming pared 4 bases from V and 0 bases from J, leaving 11 bases between. The CDR3: CASSPEQISYEQYF. The CDR3 DNA reads TGTGCCAGCAGCCCAGAGCAGATCTCCTACGAGCAGTACTTC.

Only a few counts were recorded for this clonotype. The chain couples TRBV29-1 to TRBJ1-2, with TRBD1 as a possible D gene (5 bases). Trimming took 6 bases from V and 8 from J, leaving 16 bases between them. Germline CDR1 and CDR2: SQVTM and ANQGSEA. CDR3 length: 12 residues. The CDR3 is CSVSPGTQGYTF. CDR3 DNA: TGCAGCGTATCTCCAGGGACCCAAGGCTACACCTTC.

There are a few counts of this clonotype. This chain connects TRBV28 to TRBJ1-6; possibly TRBD1 for D (6 bases). The CDR3 is 16 residues long. With 4 bases removed from V and 6 bases from J, the gap between germline ends came to 16 bases. Germline lookup yields CDR1 MDHEN and CDR2 SYDVKM. As DNA, the CDR3 is TGTGCCAGCAGTTCCCAGGGGTTTGGTGGTAATTCACCCCTCCACTTT. It codes for CASSSQGFGGNSPLHF.

This clonotype was detected ten times or more. V usage is TRBV7-3 and J usage is TRBJ2-5; D is unclear. Germline V gene data show CDR1 as SGHTA and CDR2 as FQGTGA. The V end lost 5 bases, the J end lost 1 base, and 8 bases lay between the germline ends. The CDR3 totals 13 residues. CDR3 sequence (DNA): TGTGCCAGCAGCCCTGGGGTCCAAGAGACCCAGTACTTC. The encoded protein is CASSPGVQETQYF. Full variable domain (remainder filled in from reference TRBV7-3 and TRBJ2-5): GAGVSQTPSNKVTEKGKYVELRCDPISGHTALYWYRQSLGQGPEFLIYFQGTGAADDSGLPNDRFFAVRPEGSVSTLKIQRTERGDSAVYLCASSPGVQETQYFGPGTRLLVL.

This clonotype has at least ten counts. V usage is TRBV7-4 and J usage is TRBJ1-2; D gene unclear. CDR3 length: 16 residues. Looked up from germline, CDR1 is SGHVT and CDR2 is SQSDAQ. The V end lost 0 bases, the J end lost 7 bases, and 18 bases lay between the germline ends. Here the CDR3 DNA reads TGTGCCAGCAGCTTAGCGCTATGGGTAGGTGGACGTGGCTACACCTTC. This translates into CASSLALWVGGRGYTF.

Notes on this clonotype: This clone may be a read error of a much larger clone one base away. V is TRBV19 and J is TRBJ1-4; D is ambiguous. CDR3 size: 14 residues. The germline gives CDR1 LNHDA, CDR2 SQIVND (reference sequence). The V gene lost 3 bases and the J gene lost 5 bases, with 10 bases spanning the gap. The CDR3 reads CASSMRAENEKLFF. The CDR3 DNA sequence: TGTGCCAGTAGTATGCGGGCAGAGAATGAAAAACTGTTTTTT.

This clonotype was seen more than once but under ten times. This chain connects TRBV19 to TRBJ1-1; a possible D gene is TRBD1 (5 bases). This CDR3 is 13 amino acids long. V was trimmed by 10 bases and J by 1 base, leaving 13 bases between them. Germline V gives CDR1 LNHDA, CDR2 SQIVND (reference sequence). The CDR3 sequence: CATSGHRNTEAFF. The CDR3 nucleotides are TGTGCCACCTCAGGACATCGGAACACTGAAGCTTTCTTT.

At least ten counts were recorded for this clonotype. The genes are TRBV19 and TRBJ1-5, with TRBD1 as a possible D gene (6 bases). V lost 5 bases to trimming and J lost 3 bases, with 14 bases between them. Germline V gives CDR1 LNHDA, CDR2 SQIVND (reference sequence). The CDR3 length is 15 residues. DNA of the CDR3: TGTGCCAGTAGTCCACAGGGACGGGACAATCAGCCCCAGCATTTT. Translating gives CASSPQGRDNQPQHF.

Note on this clonotype: Mismatch with germline at one junction end may stem from a read error. V gene TRBV10-3 combines with J gene TRBJ2-5; 8 positions match TRBD2. Germline values: CDR1 ENHRY, CDR2 SYGVKD. This CDR3 has 14 residues. CDR3 in amino acids: CASSYERGRETQYF. The CDR3 nucleotides are TGTGCCAGCAGTTACGAGCGGGGGAGGGAGACCCAGTACTTC.

The V and J genes are TRBV29-1 and TRBJ1-2; weak D call: TRBD1 (5 bases). Germline V CDR1 and CDR2: SQVTM, ANQGSEA. V was cut by 4 bases and J by 8 bases, with 14 bases left in between. The CDR3 is 12 amino acids. The CDR3 loop reads CSVVRGGRGYTF. For the CDR3, the DNA is TGCAGCGTTGTTAGGGGAGGGAGAGGCTACACCTTC.

V gene TRBV3-1 combines with J gene TRBJ2-2; 12 bases fit TRBD2. Germline loops: CDR1 LGHDT, CDR2 YNNKEL (reference sequence). Trimming took 6 bases from V and 4 from J; bases not matched to a gene: 6. This CDR3 contains 16 residues. The chain's CDR3 is CASRHGLAGLTGELFF. The CDR3 DNA follows: TGTGCCAGCAGACACGGACTAGCGGGACTCACCGGGGAGCTGTTTTTT.

The chain links TRBV10-2 to TRBJ1-4; the match to TRBD1 covers 8 bases. This CDR3 is 15 amino acids long. Germline CDR1 and CDR2: WSHSY and SAAADI. V gave up 5 bases and J gave up 14 bases; unmatched junction bases: 16. CDR3 region: CASSISRDRSLRLFF. In nucleotides, the CDR3 is TGCGCCAGCAGTATTAGTAGGGACAGGTCGCTTCGGCTGTTTTTT.

The chain is built from TRBV29-1 and TRBJ2-7; unclear D gene. Between the trimmed V and J ends, which lost 2 bases and 0 bases, there was a span of 8 bases. This CDR3 contains 13 residues. Germline CDR1 SQVTM, CDR2 ANQGSEA. The CDR3 spells CSVESDNSYEQYF. CDR3 nucleotides: TGCAGCGTTGAATCAGACAACTCCTACGAGCAGTACTTC.

This sequence joins TRBV3-1 and TRBJ1-2; weak D call: TRBD1 (5 bases). This CDR3 comprises 15 residues. Germline CDR1 is LGHDT and CDR2 is YNNKEL (reference sequence). The V end was cut by 1 base, the J end by 4 bases, with 13 bases between. The CDR3 reads CASSQGRGGLYGYTF. CDR3 nucleotide sequence: TGTGCCAGCAGCCAAGGACGGGGCGGCCTCTATGGCTACACCTTC.

This chain's CDR3 is CASSLRYTEAFF. The CDR3 nucleotides are TGTGCCAGCAGCCTTAGGTATACTGAAGCTTTCTTT. The J gene is TRBJ1-1, the V gene TRBV7-9; D is undetermined. This CDR3 has 12 amino acids. V lost 5 bases and J 5 bases, leaving 9 bases between the germline ends. Germline loops: CDR1 SEHNR, CDR2 FQNEAQ (reference sequence).

The CDR3 DNA sequence: TGTGCCAGCAGCCTTGCCGGGAAGCACGAGCAGTACTTC. Its protein product is CASSLAGKHEQYF. The chain recombines TRBV5-6 with TRBJ2-7, with a tentative D call TRBD2 (5 bases). Trimming took off 4 bases at V and 5 bases at J, with 13 bases between the two ends. The CDR3 sequence is 13 residues long. Germline values: CDR1 SGHDT, CDR2 YYEEEE.

The chain couples TRBV20-1 to TRBJ1-1; 7 bases match TRBD1. The ends lost 6 bases at V and 5 bases at J; junction bases unmatched: 9. The CDR3 totals 13 residues. Germline CDR1 is DFQATT and CDR2 is SNEGSKA (reference sequence). The DNA for the CDR3 is TGCAGTGCCACACGACAGGGAGATACTGAAGCTTTCTTT. It is translated as CSATRQGDTEAFF.

With regard to this clonotype: Given a much more abundant clone one base away, this may be a read error. This chain joins TRBV6-1 and TRBJ1-2; D not certain. Germline-derived CDR1 and CDR2 are MNHNS and SASEGT. Trimming took 1 base from V and 8 from J, leaving 17 bases between them. This CDR3 comprises 15 residues. The CDR3 nucleotides are TGTGCCAGCAGTGAAGAGCTGGAGGGCCTGGAGGGCTACACCTTC. It specifies CASSEELEGLEGYTF.

Regarding this clonotype: One junction end disagrees with the germline gene, perhaps due to a read error. V and J are TRBV7-7 and TRBJ2-6; D ambiguous. The V gene's germline CDR1 is SSHAT and CDR2 FNYEAQ (reference sequence). The CDR3 has 14 residues. The chain's CDR3 is CASSLSGRANVLTF. As DNA, the CDR3 is TGTGCTAGCAGCTTATCAGGCAGGGCCAACGTCCTGACTTTC.

The rearrangement links TRBV5-4 to TRBJ1-2; a weak D match, TRBD1 (6 bases). V lost 2 bases to trimming and J lost 3 bases, with 14 bases between them. Germline-derived CDR1 and CDR2 are SGHNT and YYREEE (reference sequence). This CDR3 region has 15 residues. The CDR3 sequence: CASSLMGGQDYGYTF. The CDR3 coding sequence is TGTGCCAGCAGCTTAATGGGGGGGCAGGACTATGGCTACACCTTC.

This clonotype turned up a few times. The chain couples TRBV20-1 to TRBJ2-6, with D unclear. The V gene lost 5 bases and the J gene lost 2 bases, with 10 bases spanning the gap. The V gene's germline CDR1 is DFQATT and CDR2 SNEGSKA (reference sequence). There are 14 residues in the CDR3. CDR3 DNA: TGCAGTGCTTCTGGCGGTACTGGGGCCAACGTCCTGACTTTC. Its translation: CSASGGTGANVLTF.

The table lists this clonotype with many counts. The J gene is TRBJ1-1, the V gene TRBV29-1; D may be TRBD1 (5 bases). This CDR3 has 14 amino acids. Germline V gives CDR1 SQVTM, CDR2 ANQGSEA. Trimming pared 4 bases from V and 1 base from J, leaving 13 bases between. The CDR3: CSVGPRGSNTEAFF. The CDR3 nucleotides read TGCAGCGTTGGGCCTAGGGGCTCGAACACTGAAGCTTTCTTT. The variable domain in full, completed from reference TRBV29-1 and TRBJ1-1, reads SAVISQKPSRDICQRGTSLTIQCQVDSQVTMMFWYRQQPGQSLTLIATANQGSEATYESGFVIDKFPISRPNLTFSTLTVSNMSPEDSSIYLCSVGPRGSNTEAFFGQGTRLTVV.

In its sample, this clonotype was seen many times. This chain uses TRBV20-1 with TRBJ1-3; a weak D match, TRBD1 (5 bases). Germline V CDR1 and CDR2: DFQATT, SNEGSKA (reference sequence). The length of the CDR3 is 13 residues. V dropped 5 bases and J dropped 2 bases, with 10 bases sitting between them. CDR3 bases: TGCAGTGCTGGCGTAGGGGCTGGAAACACCATATATTTT. Protein sequence: CSAGVGAGNTIYF.

The chain joins TRBV11-2 to TRBJ1-5, with D perhaps TRBD1 (5 bases). The V end was cut by 3 bases, the J end by 4 bases, with 16 bases between. Germline V CDR1 and CDR2: SGHAT, FQNNGV. CDR3 length equals 16 residues. CDR3 bases: TGTGCCAGCAGCTTGGGTGTGGGCCAGGGAAATCAGCCCCAGCATTTT. It specifies CASSLGVGQGNQPQHF.

In its sample, this clonotype was seen many times. The chain recombines TRBV5-1 with TRBJ2-7, with D perhaps TRBD1 or TRBD2 (5 bases each). The CDR3 contains 14 residues. CDR1 SGHRS and CDR2 YFSETQ come from the germline V gene. V gave up 4 bases and J gave up 3 bases, with 14 bases separating them. The CDR3 coding sequence is TGCGCCAGCAGCCGGGACCTTTCGCTCTACGAGCAGTACTTC. Its translation: CASSRDLSLYEQYF.

This clonotype showed up many times. The chain carries TRBV2 and TRBJ1-5; TRBD1 aligns across 9 bases. In germline, CDR1 is SNHLY, CDR2 FYNNEI. The CDR3 is 16 residues long. V shed 5 bases and J 6 bases; nucleotides not matched to a gene: 11. The CDR3 DNA sequence: TGTGCCAGCAGTTGGGGAGGGGGACAGGGCGGTCAGCCCCAGCATTTT. Translation: CASSWGGGQGGQPQHF.

This clonotype has just a few counts. A read error is possible here, since a much larger clone lies one base away. This chain connects TRBV7-9 to TRBJ2-5; D tentatively fits TRBD1 or TRBD2 (6 bases each). CDR1 is SEHNR and CDR2 is FQNEAQ in the germline V gene (reference sequence). The CDR3 totals 14 residues. The CDR3 DNA reads TGTGCCAGCGACCGGGCGGGACACCAAGGGACCCAGTACTTC. This translates into CASDRAGHQGTQYF.

This clonotype was picked up a small number of times. This chain joins TRBV5-6 and TRBJ2-4, with D tentatively TRBD1 (5 bases). The V gene's germline CDR1 is SGHDT and CDR2 YYEEEE. The CDR3 loop spans 14 amino acids. Trimming removed 1 base from V and 1 base from J, with 6 bases in between. CDR3 nucleotide sequence: TGTGCCAGCAGCTTGAAGGGGGCCAAAAACATTCAGTACTTC. Protein: CASSLKGAKNIQYF.